Listed here are 3 T cell receptor beta chains from one sample, sequenced in a study of cytomegalovirus exposure and HLA in healthy donors. The PCR made use of 60 Vbeta and 13 Jbeta primers. Repertoires were generated with immunoSEQ multiplex PCR, while TCRdb's copy carries only in-frame clones and drops some. The sample consists of 95,000 to 150,000 clones, around 78% of them appearing once. Sequencing was done on a sample of PBMCs. Receptors originate from a man in his 60s in good health and CMV-seropositive.

This chain uses TRBV6-5 with TRBJ2-2, with 7 bases that match TRBD1. Germline trimming cut 5 bases from V and 0 bases from J; bases unmatched to any gene: 3. The CDR3 has 15 amino acids. The germline gives CDR1 MNHEY, CDR2 SVGAGI. DNA for the CDR3: TGTGCCAGCAGTCGGGGACAGTCGAACACCGGGGAGCTGTTTTTT. Protein: CASSRGQSNTGELFF.

The genes are TRBV9 and TRBJ2-1; 11 bases align to TRBD2. The CDR3 loop spans 15 amino acids. Germline trimming cut 7 bases from V and 4 bases from J; bases unmatched to any gene: 7. From germline, CDR1 is SGDLS and CDR2 YYNGEE. The CDR3 loop is CASGTIAGGYNEQFF. CDR3 in DNA: TGTGCCAGCGGGACAATAGCGGGGGGGTACAATGAGCAGTTCTTC. The whole variable domain, filled in from reference TRBV9 and TRBJ2-1, reads DSGVTQTPKHLITATGQRVTLRCSPRSGDLSVYWYQQSLDQGLQFLIQYYNGEERAKGNILERFSAQQFPDLHSELNLSSLELGDSALYFCASGTIAGGYNEQFFGPGTRLTVL.

The chain has TRBV6-1 and TRBJ2-7; a weak D match, TRBD2 (7 bases). The CDR3 has 15 residues. The germline V and J ends were trimmed by 5 bases and 4 bases, with 18 bases remaining between them. Germline V gene lookup returns CDR1 MNHNS and CDR2 SASEGT. The CDR3 reads CASSPEGGVRYEQYF. CDR3 sequence (DNA): TGTGCCAGCAGTCCGGAGGGGGGGGTGAGATACGAGCAGTACTTC.